This T cell receptor (beta chain) was identified during a study of T-cell memory formation after mild COVID-19. Across the whole study: The two donors had largely donor-specific TCR clusters.

TCRdb ran MiXCR on the 5' RACE reads and lists one entry per CDR3 protein. The sample consists of around 35,000 distinct CDR3 sequences, roughly 7.5% of them appearing once. V was clipped by 5 bases and J by 5 bases; unmatched bases: 7. The CDR3 loop spans 15 amino acids. Germline V CDR1 and CDR2: SGHNT, YYREEE (reference sequence). This clonotype was detected many times. Material: PBMCs or a T cell subset sorted from them (not recorded which). The chain employs TRBV5-4 and TRBJ2-1, with 10 bases aligning to TRBD2. This TCR derives from a man aged 18 to 29 who had mild COVID-19 (a few samples of this study predate the infection). Cell type and time point are not known. DNA of the CDR3: TGTGCCAGCAGGCGGACTAGCGGAATAAACAATGAGCAGTTCTTC. It encodes CASRRTSGINNEQFF.